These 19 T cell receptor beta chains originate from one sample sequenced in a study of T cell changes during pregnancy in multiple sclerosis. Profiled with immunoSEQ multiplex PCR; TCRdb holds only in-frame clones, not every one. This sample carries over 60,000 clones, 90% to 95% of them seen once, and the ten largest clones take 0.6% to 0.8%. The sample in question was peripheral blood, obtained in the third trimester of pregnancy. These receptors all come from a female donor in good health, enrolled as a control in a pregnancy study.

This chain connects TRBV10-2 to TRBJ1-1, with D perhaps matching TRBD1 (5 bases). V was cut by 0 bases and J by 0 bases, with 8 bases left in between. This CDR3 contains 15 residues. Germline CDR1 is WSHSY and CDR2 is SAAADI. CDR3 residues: CASSESGPMNTEAFF. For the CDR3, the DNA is TGCGCCAGCAGTGAGTCGGGGCCTATGAACACTGAAGCTTTCTTT.

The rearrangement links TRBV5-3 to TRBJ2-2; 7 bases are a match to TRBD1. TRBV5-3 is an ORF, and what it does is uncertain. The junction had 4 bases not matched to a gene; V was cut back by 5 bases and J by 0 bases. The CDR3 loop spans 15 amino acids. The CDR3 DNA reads TGTGCCAGAAGTCTACAGGGGCCGAACACCGGGGAGCTGTTTTTT. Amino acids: CARSLQGPNTGELFF.

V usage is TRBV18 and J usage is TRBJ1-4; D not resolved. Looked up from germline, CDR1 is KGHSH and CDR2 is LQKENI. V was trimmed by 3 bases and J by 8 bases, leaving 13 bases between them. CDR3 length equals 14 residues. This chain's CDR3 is CASSPPGSGEKLFF. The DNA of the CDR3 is TGTGCCAGCTCACCCCCGGGGTCAGGCGAAAAACTGTTTTTT. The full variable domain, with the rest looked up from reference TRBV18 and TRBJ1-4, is NAGVMQNPRHLVRRRGQEARLRCSPMKGHSHVYWYRQLPEEGLKFMVYLQKENIIDESGMPKERFSAEFPKEGPSILRIQQVVRGDSAAYFCASSPPGSGEKLFFGSGTQLSVL.

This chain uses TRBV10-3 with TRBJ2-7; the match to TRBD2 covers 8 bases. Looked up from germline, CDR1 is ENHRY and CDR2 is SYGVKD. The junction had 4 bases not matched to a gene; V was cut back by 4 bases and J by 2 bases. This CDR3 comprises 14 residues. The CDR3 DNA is TGTGCCATCAGTGGGGCGGGGGGACCCTACGAGCAGTACTTC. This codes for CAISGAGGPYEQYF.

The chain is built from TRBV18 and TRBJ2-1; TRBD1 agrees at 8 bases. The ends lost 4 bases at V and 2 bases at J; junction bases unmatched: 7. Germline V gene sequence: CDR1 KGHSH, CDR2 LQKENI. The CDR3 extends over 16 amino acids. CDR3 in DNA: TGTGCCAGCTCACACCTGGACAGGGTAACCTACAATGAGCAGTTCTTC. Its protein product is CASSHLDRVTYNEQFF.

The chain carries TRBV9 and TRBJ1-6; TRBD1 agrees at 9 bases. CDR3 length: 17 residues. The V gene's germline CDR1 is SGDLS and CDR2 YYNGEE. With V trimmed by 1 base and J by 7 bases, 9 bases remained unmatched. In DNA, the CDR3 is TGTGCCAGCAGCGTACGGGGCCACGGACAGGGGAATTCACCCCTCCACTTT. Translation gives CASSVRGHGQGNSPLHF.

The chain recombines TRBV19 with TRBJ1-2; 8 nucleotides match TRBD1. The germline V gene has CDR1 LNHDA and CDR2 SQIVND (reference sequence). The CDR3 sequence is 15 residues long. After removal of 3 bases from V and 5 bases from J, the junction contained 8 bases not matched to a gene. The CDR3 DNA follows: TGTGCCAGTAGTATTCTGGGACAGGCGCGTTATGGCTACACCTTC. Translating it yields CASSILGQARYGYTF.

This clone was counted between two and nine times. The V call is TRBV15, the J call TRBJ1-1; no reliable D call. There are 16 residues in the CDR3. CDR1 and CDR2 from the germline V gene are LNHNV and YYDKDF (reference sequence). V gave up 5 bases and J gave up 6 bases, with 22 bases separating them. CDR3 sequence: CATSPTYGLGGAEAFF. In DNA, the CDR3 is TGTGCCACCAGCCCCACCTACGGACTCGGCGGCGCTGAAGCTTTCTTT.

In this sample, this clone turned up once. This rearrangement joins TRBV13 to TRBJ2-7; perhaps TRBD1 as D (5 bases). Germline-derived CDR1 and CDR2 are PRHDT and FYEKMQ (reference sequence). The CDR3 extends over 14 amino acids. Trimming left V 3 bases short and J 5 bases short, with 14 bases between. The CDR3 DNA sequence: TGTGCCAGCAGCTTCAGGGCCTCCGCCCACGAGCAGTACTTC. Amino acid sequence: CASSFRASAHEQYF.

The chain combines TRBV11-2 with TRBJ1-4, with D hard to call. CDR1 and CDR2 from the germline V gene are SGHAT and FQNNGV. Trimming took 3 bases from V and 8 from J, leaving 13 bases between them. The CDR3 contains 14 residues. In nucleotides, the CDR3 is TGTGCCAGCAGCTTTGGAGGGAAGGGAGAAAAACTGTTTTTT. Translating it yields CASSFGGKGEKLFF.

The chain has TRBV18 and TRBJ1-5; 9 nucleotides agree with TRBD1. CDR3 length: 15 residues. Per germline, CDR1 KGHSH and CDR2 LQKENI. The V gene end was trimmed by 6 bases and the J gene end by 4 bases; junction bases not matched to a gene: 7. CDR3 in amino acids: CASSQRQGENQPQHF. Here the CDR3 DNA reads TGTGCCAGCTCCCAACGACAGGGGGAAAATCAGCCCCAGCATTTT.

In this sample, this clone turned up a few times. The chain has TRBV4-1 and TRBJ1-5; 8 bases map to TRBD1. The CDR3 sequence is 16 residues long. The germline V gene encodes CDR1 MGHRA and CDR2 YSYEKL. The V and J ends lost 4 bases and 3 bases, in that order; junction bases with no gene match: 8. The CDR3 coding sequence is TGCGCCAGCAGCCTAAACCGGGGACAGGCCAATCAGCCCCAGCATTTT. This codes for CASSLNRGQANQPQHF.

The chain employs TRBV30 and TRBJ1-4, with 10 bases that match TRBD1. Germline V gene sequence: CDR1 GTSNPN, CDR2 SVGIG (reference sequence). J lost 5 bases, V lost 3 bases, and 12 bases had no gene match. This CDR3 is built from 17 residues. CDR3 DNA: TGTGCCTGGAGCGCAGGCTTCGGGGGACAGGGGAATGAAAAACTGTTTTTT. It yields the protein CAWSAGFGGQGNEKLFF.

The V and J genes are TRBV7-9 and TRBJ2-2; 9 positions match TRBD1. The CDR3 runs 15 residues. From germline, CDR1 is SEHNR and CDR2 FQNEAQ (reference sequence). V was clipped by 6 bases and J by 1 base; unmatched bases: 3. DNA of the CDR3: TGTGCCAGCAGTTTGGGACAGGGGAACACCGGGGAGCTGTTTTTT. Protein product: CASSLGQGNTGELFF. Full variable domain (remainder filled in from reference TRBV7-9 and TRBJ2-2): DTGVSQNPRHKITKRGQNVTFRCDPISEHNRLYWYRQTLGQGPEFLTYFQNEAQLEKSRLLSDRFSAERPKGSFSTLEIQRTEQGDSAMYLCASSLGQGNTGELFFGEGSRLTVL.

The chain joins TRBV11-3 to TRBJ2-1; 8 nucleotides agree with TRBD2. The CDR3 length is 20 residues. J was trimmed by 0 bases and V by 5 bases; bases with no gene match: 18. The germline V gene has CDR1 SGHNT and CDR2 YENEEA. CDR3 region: CASSPGRGGRASSSYNEQFF. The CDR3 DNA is TGTGCCAGCAGCCCGGGCCGGGGGGGGAGGGCCTCGAGCTCCTACAATGAGCAGTTCTTC.

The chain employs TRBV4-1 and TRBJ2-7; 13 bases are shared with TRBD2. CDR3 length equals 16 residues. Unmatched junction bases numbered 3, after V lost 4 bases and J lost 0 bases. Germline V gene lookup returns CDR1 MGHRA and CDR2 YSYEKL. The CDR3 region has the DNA TGCGCCAGCAGCCGAGGACTAGCGGGGGTCTCCTACGAGCAGTACTTC. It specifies CASSRGLAGVSYEQYF.

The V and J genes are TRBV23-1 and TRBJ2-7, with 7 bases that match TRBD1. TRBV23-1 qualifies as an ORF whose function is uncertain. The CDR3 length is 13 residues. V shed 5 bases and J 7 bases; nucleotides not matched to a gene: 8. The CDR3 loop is CASSNGTEREQYF. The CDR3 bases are TGCGCCAGCAGTAACGGGACAGAGAGAGAGCAGTACTTC.

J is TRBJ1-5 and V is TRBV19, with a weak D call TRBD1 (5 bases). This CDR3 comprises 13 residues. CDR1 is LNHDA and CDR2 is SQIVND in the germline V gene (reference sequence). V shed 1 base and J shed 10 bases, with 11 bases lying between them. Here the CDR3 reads CASSIGAGTPQHF. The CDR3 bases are TGTGCCAGTAGTATAGGGGCAGGGACTCCCCAGCATTTT.

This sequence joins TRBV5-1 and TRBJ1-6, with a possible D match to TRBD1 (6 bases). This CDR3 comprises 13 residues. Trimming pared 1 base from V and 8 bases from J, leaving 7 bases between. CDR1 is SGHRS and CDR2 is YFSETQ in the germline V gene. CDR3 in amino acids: CASSLNRDSPLHF. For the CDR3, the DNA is TGCGCCAGCAGCTTGAACAGGGATTCACCCCTCCACTTT.